This record covers a single T cell receptor beta chain. This entry is derived from a study of technical replicates of blood from a handful of donors. TCRdb keeps only in-frame clones here, not all; method: immunoSEQ multiplex PCR. The sample comprises around 79,000 clones, around 94% of which are singletons, and under 0.3% rests with the top ten. This clonotype was sampled from a human donor in good health. Sequenced material: T cells isolated from PBMCs.

DNA of the CDR3: TGTGCCAGCAGTGATTCGGGACTCACCGCCAATGAGCAGTTCTTC. This sequence encodes CASSDSGLTANEQFF. The J gene is TRBJ2-1, the V gene TRBV6-1; D may be TRBD2 (6 bases). The CDR3 has 15 amino acids. Germline V lookup: CDR1 MNHNS, CDR2 SASEGT. V lost 3 bases and J 6 bases, leaving 15 bases between the germline ends.